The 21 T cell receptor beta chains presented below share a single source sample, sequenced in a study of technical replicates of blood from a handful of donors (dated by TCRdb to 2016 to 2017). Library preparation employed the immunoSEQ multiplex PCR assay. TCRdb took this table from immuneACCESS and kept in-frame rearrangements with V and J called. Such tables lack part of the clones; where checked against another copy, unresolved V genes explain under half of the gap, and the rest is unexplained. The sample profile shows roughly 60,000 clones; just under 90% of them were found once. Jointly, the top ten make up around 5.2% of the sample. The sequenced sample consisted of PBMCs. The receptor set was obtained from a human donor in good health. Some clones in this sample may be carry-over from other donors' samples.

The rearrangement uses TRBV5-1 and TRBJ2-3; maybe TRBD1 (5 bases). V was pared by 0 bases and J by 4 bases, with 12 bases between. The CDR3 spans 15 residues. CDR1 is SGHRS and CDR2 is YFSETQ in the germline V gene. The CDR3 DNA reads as TGCGCCAGCAGCTTGGTTCAGGGTACGGCAGATACGCAGTATTTT. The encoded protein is CASSLVQGTADTQYF.

The CDR3 DNA reads TGTGCCAGCAGCGCGCGCGACAGGGGGTACGTTATGAACACTGAAGCTTTCTTT. This translates into CASSARDRGYVMNTEAFF. V usage is TRBV7-9 and J usage is TRBJ1-1; 9 positions match TRBD1. The V gene end was trimmed by 5 bases and the J gene end by 0 bases; junction bases not matched to a gene: 13. The CDR3 is made up of 18 amino acids. Germline V gene data show CDR1 as SEHNR and CDR2 as FQNEAQ (reference sequence).

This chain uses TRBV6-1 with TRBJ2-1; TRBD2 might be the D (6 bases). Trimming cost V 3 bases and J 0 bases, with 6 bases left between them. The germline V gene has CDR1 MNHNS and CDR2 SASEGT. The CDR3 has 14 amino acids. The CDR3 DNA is TGTGCCAGCAGTGAGACTAGCTCCTACAATGAGCAGTTCTTC. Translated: CASSETSSYNEQFF.

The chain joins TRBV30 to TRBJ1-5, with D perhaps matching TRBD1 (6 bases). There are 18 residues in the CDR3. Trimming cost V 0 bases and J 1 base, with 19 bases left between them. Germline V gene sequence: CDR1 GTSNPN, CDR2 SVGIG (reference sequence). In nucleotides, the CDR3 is TGTGCCTGGAGTGTACAGGGAAGGAATTCGGGGAGCAATCAGCCCCAGCATTTT. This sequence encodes CAWSVQGRNSGSNQPQHF.

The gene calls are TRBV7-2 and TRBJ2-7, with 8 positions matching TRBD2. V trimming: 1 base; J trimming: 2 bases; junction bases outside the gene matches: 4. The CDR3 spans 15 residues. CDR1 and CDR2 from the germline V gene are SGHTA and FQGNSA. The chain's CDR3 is CASSLVSGGAYEQYF. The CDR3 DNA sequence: TGTGCCAGCAGCTTAGTTTCCGGGGGGGCCTACGAGCAGTACTTC. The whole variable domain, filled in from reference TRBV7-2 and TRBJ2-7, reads GAGVSQSPSNKVTEKGKDVELRCDPISGHTALYWYRQSLGQGLEFLIYFQGNSAPDKSGLPSDRFSAERTGGSVSTLTIQRTQQEDSAVYLCASSLVSGGAYEQYFGPGTRLTVT.

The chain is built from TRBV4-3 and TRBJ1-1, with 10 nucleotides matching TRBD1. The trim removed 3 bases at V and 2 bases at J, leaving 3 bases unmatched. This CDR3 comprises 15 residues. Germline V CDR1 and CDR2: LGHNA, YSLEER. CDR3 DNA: TGCGCCAGCAGCCACCGGACAGGGGGTAACACTGAAGCTTTCTTT. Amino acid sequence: CASSHRTGGNTEAFF.

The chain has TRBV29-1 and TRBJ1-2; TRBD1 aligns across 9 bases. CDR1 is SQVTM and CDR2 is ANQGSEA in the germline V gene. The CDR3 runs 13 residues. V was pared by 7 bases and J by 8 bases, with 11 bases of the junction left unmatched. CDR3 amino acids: CSAGQGLGNGYTF. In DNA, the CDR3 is TGCAGCGCCGGACAGGGGTTGGGGAACGGCTACACCTTC.

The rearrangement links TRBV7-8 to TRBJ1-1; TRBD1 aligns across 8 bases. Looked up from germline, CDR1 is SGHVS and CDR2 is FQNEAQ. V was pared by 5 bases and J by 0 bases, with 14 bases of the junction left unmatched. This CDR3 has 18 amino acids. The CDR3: CASSPGQGALLVNTEAFF. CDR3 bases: TGTGCCAGCAGCCCTGGGCAGGGGGCATTACTGGTGAACACTGAAGCTTTCTTT.

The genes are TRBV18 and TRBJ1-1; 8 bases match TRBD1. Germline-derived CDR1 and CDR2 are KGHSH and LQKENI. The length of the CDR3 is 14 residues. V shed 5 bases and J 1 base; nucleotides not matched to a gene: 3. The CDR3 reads CASSGQGPNTEAFF. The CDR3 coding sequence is TGTGCCAGCTCAGGACAGGGCCCGAACACTGAAGCTTTCTTT.

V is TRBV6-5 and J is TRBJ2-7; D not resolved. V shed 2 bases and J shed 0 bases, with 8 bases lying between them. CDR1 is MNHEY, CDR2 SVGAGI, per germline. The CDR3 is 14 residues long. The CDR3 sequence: CASSYRSNSYEQYF. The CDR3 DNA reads TGTGCCAGCAGTTACCGGAGCAACTCCTACGAGCAGTACTTC.

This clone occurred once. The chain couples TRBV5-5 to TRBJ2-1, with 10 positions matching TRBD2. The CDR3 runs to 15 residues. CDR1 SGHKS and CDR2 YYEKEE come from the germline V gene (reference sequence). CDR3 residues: CATVEREGIRDEQFF. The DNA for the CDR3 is TGTGCGACTGTGGAGCGGGAGGGCATTAGGGATGAGCAGTTCTTC.

Here the CDR3 DNA reads TGTGCCAGCAGTTTTAGGGGGAGTAAGGGAGAGACCCAGTACTTC. It encodes CASSFRGSKGETQYF. V is TRBV9 and J is TRBJ2-5; D perhaps matches TRBD1 (6 bases). V was clipped by 5 bases and J by 4 bases, with 18 bases between them. CDR3 length equals 15 residues. Per germline, CDR1 SGDLS and CDR2 YYNGEE. The full variable domain, its missing parts supplied by reference TRBV9 and TRBJ2-5, is DSGVTQTPKHLITATGQRVTLRCSPRSGDLSVYWYQQSLDQGLQFLIQYYNGEERAKGNILERFSAQQFPDLHSELNLSSLELGDSALYFCASSFRGSKGETQYFGPGTRLLVL.

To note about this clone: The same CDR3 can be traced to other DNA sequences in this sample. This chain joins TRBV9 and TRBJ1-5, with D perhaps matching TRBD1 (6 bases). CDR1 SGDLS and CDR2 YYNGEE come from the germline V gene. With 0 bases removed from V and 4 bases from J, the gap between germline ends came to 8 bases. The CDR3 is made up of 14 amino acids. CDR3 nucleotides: TGTGCCAGCAGCGTAGGAGGGGGTAATCAGCCCCAGCATTTT. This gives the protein CASSVGGGNQPQHF.

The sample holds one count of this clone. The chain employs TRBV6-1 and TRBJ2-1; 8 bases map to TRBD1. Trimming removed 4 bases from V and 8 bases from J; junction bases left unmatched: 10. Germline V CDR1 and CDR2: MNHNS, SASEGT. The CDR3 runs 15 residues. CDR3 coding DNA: TGTGCCAGCAGTGCACAGGACAGGGCTTTTGATGAGCAGTTCTTC. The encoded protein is CASSAQDRAFDEQFF.

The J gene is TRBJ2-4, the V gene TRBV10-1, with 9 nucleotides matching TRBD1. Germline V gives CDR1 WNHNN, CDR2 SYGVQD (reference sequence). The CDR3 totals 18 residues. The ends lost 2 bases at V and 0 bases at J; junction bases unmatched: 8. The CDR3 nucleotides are TGCGCCAGCAGTGAGAGCGGGACAGGGAAACTAGCCAAAAACATTCAGTACTTC. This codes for CASSESGTGKLAKNIQYF.

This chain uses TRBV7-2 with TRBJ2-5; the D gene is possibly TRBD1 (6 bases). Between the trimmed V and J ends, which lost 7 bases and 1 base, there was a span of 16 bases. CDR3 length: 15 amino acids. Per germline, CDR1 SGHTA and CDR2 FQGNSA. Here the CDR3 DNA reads TGTGCCAGCAACACCGGACAGCTACCCCAAGAGACCCAGTACTTC. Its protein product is CASNTGQLPQETQYF.

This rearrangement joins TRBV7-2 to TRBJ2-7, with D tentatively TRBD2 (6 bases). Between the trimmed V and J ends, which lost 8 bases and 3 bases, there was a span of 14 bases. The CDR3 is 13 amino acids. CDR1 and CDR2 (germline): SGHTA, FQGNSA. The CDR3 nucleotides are TGTGCCAGCTTTGGAGGGGAGCTCTACGAGCAGTACTTC. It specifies CASFGGELYEQYF.

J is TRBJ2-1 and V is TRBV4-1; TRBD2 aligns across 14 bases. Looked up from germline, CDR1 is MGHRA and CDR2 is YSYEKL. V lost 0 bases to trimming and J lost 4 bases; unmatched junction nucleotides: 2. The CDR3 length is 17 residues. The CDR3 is CASSQEGLAGVYNEQFF. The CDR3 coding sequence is TGCGCCAGCAGCCAAGAGGGACTAGCGGGAGTATACAATGAGCAGTTCTTC.

DNA for the CDR3: TGTGCCAGCAGCTTAGGATCTGGGACATCCCTCGGCGGCTACACCTTC. Its protein product is CASSLGSGTSLGGYTF. The chain carries TRBV7-9 and TRBJ1-2; D is perhaps TRBD1 (6 bases). The CDR3 sequence is 16 residues long. Germline CDR1 and CDR2: SEHNR and FQNEAQ (reference sequence). V was pared by 1 base and J by 8 bases, with 20 bases between.

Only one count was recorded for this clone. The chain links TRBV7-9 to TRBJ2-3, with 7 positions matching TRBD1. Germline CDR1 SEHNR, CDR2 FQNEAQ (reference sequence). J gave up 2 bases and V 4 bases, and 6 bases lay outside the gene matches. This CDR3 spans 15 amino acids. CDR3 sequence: CASSSRDSYTDTQYF. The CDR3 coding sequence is TGTGCCAGCAGCTCCAGGGACAGTTACACAGATACGCAGTATTTT.

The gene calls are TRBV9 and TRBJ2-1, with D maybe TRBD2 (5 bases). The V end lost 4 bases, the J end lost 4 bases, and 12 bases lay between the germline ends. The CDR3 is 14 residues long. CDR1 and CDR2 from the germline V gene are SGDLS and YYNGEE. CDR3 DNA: TGTGCCAGCAGCCCAGCGGACCCGTACAATGAGCAGTTCTTC. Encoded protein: CASSPADPYNEQFF.